This section outlines one T cell receptor beta chain sequence together with its context. The antigen remains unidentified. Primers used in a second PCR of about 7 to 12 cycles were a sample-barcoded 5' primer and a J-beta primer mix. Every single cDNA molecule received a tag from a template-switch adaptor with 12 random nucleotides. TCRdb fed the 5' RACE reads into MiXCR, producing one record per CDR3 protein. The sample contains around 750,000 distinct CDR3 sequences, roughly 50% of which appear only once. The data were obtained in a study of blood T cells in healthy people across ages. The CDR3 covers 12 residues. Germline trimming cut 5 bases from V and 8 bases from J; bases unmatched to any gene: 4. Per germline, CDR1 LNHDA and CDR2 SQIVND (reference sequence). Points from the study as a whole: CMV status of donors was not determined, possibly confounding expanded clonotype changes.

The TCR comes from a man of 80 years or more in good health. The source material was blood. This chain uses TRBV19 with TRBJ1-2, with 8 positions matching TRBD1. The CDR3 DNA sequence: TGTGCCAGTAGTTCCAGGGGGCGCGGCTACACCTTC. Protein sequence: CASSSRGRGYTF.